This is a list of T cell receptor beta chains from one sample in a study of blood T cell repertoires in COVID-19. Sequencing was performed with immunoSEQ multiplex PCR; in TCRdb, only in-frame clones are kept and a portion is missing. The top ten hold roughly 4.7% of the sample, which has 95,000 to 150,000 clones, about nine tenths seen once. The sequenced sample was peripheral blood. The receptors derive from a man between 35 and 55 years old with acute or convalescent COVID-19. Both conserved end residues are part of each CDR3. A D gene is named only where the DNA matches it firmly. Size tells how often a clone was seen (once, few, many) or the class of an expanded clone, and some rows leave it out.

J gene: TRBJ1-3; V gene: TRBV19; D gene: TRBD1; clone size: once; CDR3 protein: CASSMTRGPGNTIYF; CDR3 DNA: TGTGCCAGTAGTATGACCAGGGGGCCTGGAAACACCATATATTTT
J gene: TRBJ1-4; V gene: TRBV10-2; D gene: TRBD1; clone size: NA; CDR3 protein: CASQGQGATNEKLFF; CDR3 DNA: TGCGCCAGTCAAGGACAGGGTGCCACTAATGAAAAACTGTTTTTT
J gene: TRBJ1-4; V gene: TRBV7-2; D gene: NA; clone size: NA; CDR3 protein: CASSLAPGGQEKLFF; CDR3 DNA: TGTGCCAGCAGCTTAGCGCCCGGGGGTCAGGAAAAACTGTTTTTT
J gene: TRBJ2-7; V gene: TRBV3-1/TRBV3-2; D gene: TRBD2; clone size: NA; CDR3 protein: CASSHSAGGHEQYF; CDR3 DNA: TGTGCCAGCAGCCACAGTGCGGGGGGACACGAGCAGTACTTC
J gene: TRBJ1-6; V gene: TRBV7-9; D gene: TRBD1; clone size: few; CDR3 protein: CALGDRAHSPLHF; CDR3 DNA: TGTGCCCTCGGGGACAGGGCTCATTCACCCCTCCACTTT
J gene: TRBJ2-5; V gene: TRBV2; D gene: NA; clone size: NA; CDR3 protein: CASSEDSAHPQETQYF; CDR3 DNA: TGTGCCAGCAGTGAAGATAGCGCTCATCCCCAAGAGACCCAGTACTTC
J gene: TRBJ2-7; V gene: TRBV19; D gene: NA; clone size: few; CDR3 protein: CASSIAGASYEQYF; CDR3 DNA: TGTGCCAGTAGTATAGCGGGAGCATCCTACGAGCAGTACTTC
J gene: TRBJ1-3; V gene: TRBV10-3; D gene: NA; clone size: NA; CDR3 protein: CAISESGQSSGNTIYF; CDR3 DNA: TGTGCCATCAGTGAGTCTGGACAGAGCTCTGGAAACACCATATATTTT
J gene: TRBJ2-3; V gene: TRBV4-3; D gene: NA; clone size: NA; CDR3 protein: CASSQEVRDTQYF; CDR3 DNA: TGCGCCAGCAGCCAAGAGGTGCGGGATACGCAGTATTTT
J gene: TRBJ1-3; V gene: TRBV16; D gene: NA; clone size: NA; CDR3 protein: CASSLGNTIYF; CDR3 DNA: TGTGCCAGCAGCCTAGGAAACACCATATATTTT
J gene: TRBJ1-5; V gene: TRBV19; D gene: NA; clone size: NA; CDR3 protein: CASNPHQGNQPQHF; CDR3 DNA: TGTGCCAGTAATCCCCACCAGGGCAATCAGCCCCAGCATTTT
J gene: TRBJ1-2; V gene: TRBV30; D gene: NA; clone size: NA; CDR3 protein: CAWSVSPNYGYTF; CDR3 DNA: TGTGCCTGGAGTGTATCTCCGAACTATGGCTACACCTTC
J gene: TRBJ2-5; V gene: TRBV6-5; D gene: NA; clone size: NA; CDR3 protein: CASSYSGDKSSETQYF; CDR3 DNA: TGTGCCAGCAGTTACTCGGGGGACAAGTCATCAGAGACCCAGTACTTC
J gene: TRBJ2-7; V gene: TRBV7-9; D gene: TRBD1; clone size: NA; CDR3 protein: CASSFRQGHSYEQYF; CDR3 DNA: TGTGCCAGCAGCTTCCGACAGGGGCACTCCTACGAGCAGTACTTC
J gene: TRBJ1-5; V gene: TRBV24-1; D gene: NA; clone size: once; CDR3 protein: CATQPRYSNQPQHF; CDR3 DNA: TGTGCCACCCAACCGAGATATAGCAATCAGCCCCAGCATTTT